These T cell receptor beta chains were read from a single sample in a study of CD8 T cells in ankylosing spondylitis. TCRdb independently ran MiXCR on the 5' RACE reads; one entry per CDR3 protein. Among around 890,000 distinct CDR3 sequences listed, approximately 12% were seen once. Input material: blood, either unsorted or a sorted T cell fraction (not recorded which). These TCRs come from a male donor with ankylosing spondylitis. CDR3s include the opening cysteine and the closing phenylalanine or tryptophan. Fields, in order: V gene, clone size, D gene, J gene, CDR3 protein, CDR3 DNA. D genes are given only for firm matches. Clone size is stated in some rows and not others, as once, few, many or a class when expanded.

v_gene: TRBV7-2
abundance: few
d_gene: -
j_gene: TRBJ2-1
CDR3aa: CASSQLAAQFF
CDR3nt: TGTGCCAGCAGCCAATTAGCAGCCCAGTTCTTC

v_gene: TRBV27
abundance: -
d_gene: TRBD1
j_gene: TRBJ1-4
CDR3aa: CASSPRTGYNEKLFF
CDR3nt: TGTGCCAGCAGCCCGAGGACAGGGTATAATGAAAAACTGTTTTTT

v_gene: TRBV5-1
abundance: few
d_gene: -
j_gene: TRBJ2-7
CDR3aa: CASRLSLGGSYEQYF
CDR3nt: TGCGCCAGCAGATTGTCGCTTGGGGGCTCCTACGAGCAGTACTTC

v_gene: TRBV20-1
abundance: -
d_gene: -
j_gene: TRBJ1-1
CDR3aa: CSARVLLEGTEAFF
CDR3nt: TGCAGTGCTAGAGTTCTCCTCGAGGGCACTGAAGCTTTCTTT

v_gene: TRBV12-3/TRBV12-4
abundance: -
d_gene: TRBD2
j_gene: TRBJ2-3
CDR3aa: CASRRPLAGVTDTQYF
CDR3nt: TGTGCCAGCAGACGACCACTAGCGGGAGTTACAGATACGCAGTATTTT

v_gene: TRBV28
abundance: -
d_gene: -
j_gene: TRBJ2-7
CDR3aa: CASSLMSTYEQYF
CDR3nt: TGTGCCAGCAGTTTAATGTCGACCTACGAGCAGTACTTC

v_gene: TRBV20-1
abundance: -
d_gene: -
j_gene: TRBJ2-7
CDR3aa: CSARDGNQLGHEQYF
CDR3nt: TGCAGTGCTAGAGATGGAAATCAACTGGGACACGAGCAGTACTTC

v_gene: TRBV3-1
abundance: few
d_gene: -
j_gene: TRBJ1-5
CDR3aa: CASSGDWSNQPQHF
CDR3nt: TGTGCCAGCAGCGGGGACTGGAGCAATCAGCCCCAGCATTTT

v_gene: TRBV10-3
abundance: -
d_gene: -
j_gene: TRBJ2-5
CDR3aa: CAIRRGLTPKETQYF
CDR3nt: TGTGCCATCAGAAGGGGCCTAACTCCAAAAGAGACCCAGTACTTC

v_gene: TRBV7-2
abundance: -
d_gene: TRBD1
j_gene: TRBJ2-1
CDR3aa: CASSQRQGRSSYNEQFF
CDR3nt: TGTGCCAGCAGCCAGAGACAGGGAAGGAGCTCCTACAATGAGCAGTTCTTC

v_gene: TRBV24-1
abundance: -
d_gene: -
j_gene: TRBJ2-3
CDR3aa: CATSDTRTRVETDTQYF
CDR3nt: TGTGCCACCAGTGATACACGAACGAGAGTGGAGACAGATACGCAGTATTTT

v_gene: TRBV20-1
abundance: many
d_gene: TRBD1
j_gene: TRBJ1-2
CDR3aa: CSGTLQGAGGYTF
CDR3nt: TGCAGTGGCACTCTCCAGGGGGCAGGCGGCTACACCTTC

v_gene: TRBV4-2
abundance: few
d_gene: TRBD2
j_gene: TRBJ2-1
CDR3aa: CASSQVAGGTANEQFF
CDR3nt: TGTGCCAGCAGCCAAGTCGCGGGGGGAACTGCAAATGAGCAGTTCTTC

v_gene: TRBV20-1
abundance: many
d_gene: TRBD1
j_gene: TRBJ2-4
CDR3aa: CSAGDRGRGNIQYF
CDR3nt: TGCAGTGCTGGGGACAGGGGGCGCGGAAACATTCAGTACTTC

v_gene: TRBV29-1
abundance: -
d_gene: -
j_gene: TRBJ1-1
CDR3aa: CSAKDRTNTEAFF
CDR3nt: TGCAGCGCCAAAGACAGGACAAACACTGAAGCTTTCTTT